These 16 T cell receptor beta chains came from one sample sequenced in a study of OX40 agonist ivuxolimab in advanced cancers. Generated by immunoSEQ multiplex PCR, the TCRdb table keeps only in-frame clones and is missing some. The sample shows 45,000 or so clones, 70% to 90% of them seen only once. The sequenced sample was CD4+ or CD8+ T cells sorted from blood, obtained in a trial of the OX40 agonist ivuxolimab. The receptors here all came from an adult with an advanced solid tumor such as melanoma, head and neck, liver or kidney cancer.

V usage is TRBV19 and J usage is TRBJ1-6; D uncertain. This CDR3 comprises 12 residues. The V end lost 4 bases, the J end lost 9 bases, and 7 bases lay between the germline ends. Looked up from germline, CDR1 is LNHDA and CDR2 is SQIVND (reference sequence). The CDR3 region has the DNA TGTGCCAGTAGTAATCATGTTTCACCCCTCCACTTT. Translation gives CASSNHVSPLHF.

The V and J genes are TRBV6-1 and TRBJ1-2; D not certain. This CDR3 is built from 13 residues. V gave up 2 bases and J gave up 4 bases, with 8 bases separating them. Germline V CDR1 and CDR2: MNHNS, SASEGT. The CDR3, as DNA: TGTGCCAGCAGTGAACTGCGGTTCTATGGCTACACCTTC. Translation: CASSELRFYGYTF.

The chain has TRBV6-6 and TRBJ1-1; a possible D gene is TRBD1 (5 bases). The CDR3 is 15 residues long. Germline assignment: CDR1 MNHNY and CDR2 SVGAGI (reference sequence). The V gene lost 2 bases and the J gene lost 0 bases, with 10 bases spanning the gap. The CDR3 region is CASSYDQGLNTEAFF. The CDR3 coding sequence is TGTGCCAGCAGTTACGACCAGGGCCTGAACACTGAAGCTTTCTTT.

The V call is TRBV27, the J call TRBJ1-2; D might be TRBD1 (6 bases). Looked up from germline, CDR1 is MNHEY and CDR2 is SMNVEV (reference sequence). Trimming cost V 3 bases and J 8 bases, with 25 bases left between them. This CDR3 has 17 amino acids. The CDR3 loop reads CASSLSSHRAISLGYTF. DNA for the CDR3: TGTGCCAGCAGTTTGTCCTCACACAGGGCTATTTCGTTAGGCTACACCTTC.

The chain has TRBV6-6 and TRBJ1-5, with a tentative D call TRBD1 (6 bases). The CDR3 runs to 16 residues. Germline V lookup: CDR1 MNHNY, CDR2 SVGAGI (reference sequence). Trimming stripped 4 bases from V and 1 base from J, with 14 bases between. The CDR3 spells CASSFNRESSNQPQHF. CDR3 DNA sequence: TGTGCCAGCAGTTTCAACAGGGAGTCGAGCAATCAGCCCCAGCATTTT.

The rearrangement uses TRBV27 and TRBJ2-2; D is undetermined. Trimming took 6 bases from V and 5 from J, leaving 4 bases between them. This CDR3 contains 11 residues. CDR1 is MNHEY and CDR2 is SMNVEV in the germline V gene (reference sequence). The DNA of the CDR3 is TGTGCCAGCAGAAAAACCGGGGAGCTGTTTTTT. This codes for CASRKTGELFF.

This clone is a singleton in its sample. The genes are TRBV19 and TRBJ2-1, with a possible D match to TRBD2 (5 bases). The CDR3 sequence is 15 residues long. The germline V gene encodes CDR1 LNHDA and CDR2 SQIVND (reference sequence). Deletions cut 2 bases from V and 0 bases from J, with 8 bases between. In DNA form, the CDR3 reads TGTGCCAGTAGTATAAGCGGTAGCTCCTACAATGAGCAGTTCTTC. Translating it yields CASSISGSSYNEQFF. Combining the CDR3 with reference TRBV19 and TRBJ2-1 gives the whole variable domain DGGITQSPKYLFRKEGQNVTLSCEQNLNHDAMYWYRQDPGQGLRLIYYSQIVNDFQKGDIAEGYSVSREKKESFPLTVTSAQKNPTAFYLCASSISGSSYNEQFFGPGTRLTVL.

This clone occurred once. CDR3 loop: CASSKLRQVVYGYTF. The DNA of the CDR3 is TGTGCCAGCAGCAAACTTCGACAGGTAGTCTATGGCTACACCTTC. The chain employs TRBV28 and TRBJ1-2; D might be TRBD1 (6 bases). Per germline, CDR1 MDHEN and CDR2 SYDVKM. Trimming cost V 6 bases and J 4 bases, with 18 bases left between them. The CDR3 sequence is 15 residues long.

The DNA for the CDR3 is TGTGCCAGCAGGCCCGGGACGGCGTATGGCTACACCTTC. Translation gives CASRPGTAYGYTF. This sequence joins TRBV6-5 and TRBJ1-2; tentatively, D is TRBD1 (5 bases). Germline CDR1 MNHEY, CDR2 SVGAGI. The ends were cut back, 6 bases at V and 5 bases at J, with 13 bases in the middle. The CDR3 contains 13 residues.

V gene TRBV5-1 combines with J gene TRBJ1-2; D uncertain. V lost 0 bases to trimming and J lost 8 bases, with 11 bases between them. This CDR3 comprises 13 residues. Per germline, CDR1 SGHRS and CDR2 YFSETQ. CDR3: CASSLVTASGYTF. The CDR3 DNA follows: TGCGCCAGCAGCTTGGTTACAGCCTCGGGCTACACCTTC.

The chain uses TRBV10-3 and TRBJ2-5, with 9 bases identical to TRBD2. The V and J ends lost 8 bases and 1 base, in that order; junction bases with no gene match: 5. Germline-derived CDR1 and CDR2 are ENHRY and SYGVKD. CDR3 size: 14 residues. This chain's CDR3 is CAIAGGLAQETQYF. CDR3 DNA: TGTGCCATCGCGGGAGGGCTGGCCCAAGAGACCCAGTACTTC.

J is TRBJ1-3 and V is TRBV18; D perhaps matches TRBD1 (5 bases). Per germline, CDR1 KGHSH and CDR2 LQKENI. Trimming removed 3 bases at V and 8 bases at J, with 5 bases between. The CDR3 totals 11 residues. CDR3 region: CASSPGDTIYF. CDR3 sequence (DNA): TGTGCCAGCTCACCGGGGGACACCATATATTTT. Based on the CDR3 plus reference TRBV18 and TRBJ1-3, the full variable domain is NAGVMQNPRHLVRRRGQEARLRCSPMKGHSHVYWYRQLPEEGLKFMVYLQKENIIDESGMPKERFSAEFPKEGPSILRIQQVVRGDSAAYFCASSPGDTIYFGEGSWLTVV.

This clone was picked up one time. The genes are TRBV15 and TRBJ1-1, with no clear D. Germline V gene lookup returns CDR1 LNHNV and CDR2 YYDKDF (reference sequence). The CDR3 extends over 13 amino acids. V lost 5 bases and J lost 8, with 15 bases in between. The CDR3 loop is CATSPWDGVEAFF. The DNA for the CDR3 is TGTGCCACCAGCCCTTGGGATGGTGTCGAAGCTTTCTTT.

This clone was counted between two and nine times. Distinct nucleotide sequences in the sample also encode this CDR3. The chain employs TRBV29-1 and TRBJ1-1; D is uncertain. Trimming removed 3 bases from V and 5 bases from J, with 7 bases in between. The germline CDR1 and CDR2 sequences are SQVTM and ANQGSEA. The length of the CDR3 is 11 residues. CDR3 in amino acids: CSVEGRTEAFF. The CDR3 region has the DNA TGCAGCGTTGAGGGGAGAACTGAAGCTTTCTTT.

The chain employs TRBV7-2 and TRBJ2-7; D possibly uses TRBD1 or TRBD2 (6 bases each). Trimming took 3 bases from V and 3 from J, leaving 15 bases between them. CDR1 and CDR2 from the germline V gene are SGHTA and FQGNSA. The CDR3 extends over 15 amino acids. The CDR3 sequence: CASSFRGLSGYEQYF. CDR3 bases: TGTGCCAGCAGCTTCAGGGGACTCTCCGGCTACGAGCAGTACTTC.

The V and J genes are TRBV7-2 and TRBJ2-1; D is ambiguous. Germline V gene sequence: CDR1 SGHTA, CDR2 FQGNSA. Trimming pared 5 bases from V and 1 base from J, leaving 15 bases between. The CDR3 covers 16 residues. The CDR3 DNA is TGTGCCAGCAGCCACCCTAGGACGGTATCCTACAATGAGCAGTTCTTC. Protein sequence: CASSHPRTVSYNEQFF.